The rows below give T cell receptor beta chains drawn from one sample of a study of T cell responses to AZD1222 COVID-19 vaccine. Profiling relied on immunoSEQ multiplex PCR, and the TCRdb table lists in-frame clones only, not all of them. The sample holds 150,000 to 200,000 clones, approximately 92% seen once. The sample in question was peripheral blood, obtained on day 0 of AZD1222 vaccination. The receptors were gathered from an adult in good health. Both conserved end residues are part of each CDR3. D genes are given only for firm matches. Rows may omit the clone size; those that give it use once, few, many or a size class.

CDR3nt: TGCGCCACTAGAGCAAAGGTTGGGGAGCTGTTTTTT; CDR3aa: CATRAKVGELFF; v_gene: TRBV4-3; len: 12; j_gene: TRBJ2-2; abundance: once; d_gene: .
CDR3nt: TGTGCCAGCAGCTCCGCCGGGGGACATTATGGTGGCTACACCTTC; CDR3aa: CASSSAGGHYGGYTF; v_gene: TRBV11-2; len: 15; j_gene: TRBJ1-2; abundance: .; d_gene: .
CDR3nt: TGTGCCAGCAGTGAAATGGAGAACACTGAAGCTTTCTTT; CDR3aa: CASSEMENTEAFF; v_gene: TRBV2; len: 13; j_gene: TRBJ1-1; abundance: .; d_gene: .
CDR3nt: TGTGCCAGCAGCGTAGACTCTGGGGCCAACGTCCTGACTTTC; CDR3aa: CASSVDSGANVLTF; v_gene: TRBV6-4; len: 14; j_gene: TRBJ2-6; abundance: .; d_gene: .
CDR3nt: TGTGCCAGCAGTTACTCTGGGACAGGGGATTATGGCTACACCTTC; CDR3aa: CASSYSGTGDYGYTF; v_gene: TRBV6-5; len: 15; j_gene: TRBJ1-2; abundance: .; d_gene: TRBD1
CDR3nt: TGTGCCAGCAGCTTAGATGGGGGGGCTAATGAAAAACTGTTTTTT; CDR3aa: CASSLDGGANEKLFF; v_gene: TRBV7-9; len: 15; j_gene: TRBJ1-4; abundance: .; d_gene: .
CDR3nt: TGTGCCAGCGACCCCCCGGGGAAAGGCGAAGCTTTCTTT; CDR3aa: CASDPPGKGEAFF; v_gene: TRBV11-2; len: 13; j_gene: TRBJ1-1; abundance: once; d_gene: .
CDR3nt: TGTGCCAGCTCACCGCGACAGGCCTACAATGAGCAGTTCTTC; CDR3aa: CASSPRQAYNEQFF; v_gene: TRBV18; len: 14; j_gene: TRBJ2-1; abundance: once; d_gene: .
CDR3nt: TGTGCCAGCAGTCCACAGGGGGCCTATAATTCACCCCTCCACTTT; CDR3aa: CASSPQGAYNSPLHF; v_gene: TRBV6-5; len: 15; j_gene: TRBJ1-6; abundance: .; d_gene: TRBD1
CDR3nt: TGTGCCAGCAGCTTTGGGCAGCAAGAGACCCAGTACTTC; CDR3aa: CASSFGQQETQYF; v_gene: TRBV7-2; len: 13; j_gene: TRBJ2-5; abundance: .; d_gene: .
CDR3nt: TGCAGTGCTAGTCACAGGGAAGCCATTGAAGCTTTCTTT; CDR3aa: CSASHREAIEAFF; v_gene: TRBV20-1; len: 13; j_gene: TRBJ1-1; abundance: .; d_gene: .